This T cell receptor beta chain was identified in a study of molecular identifiers for immune sequencing clone quantification. This clonotype was seen a handful of times. Listed TCR primers, together with previously described methods, were used for the bulk TCR libraries. TCRdb redid the calling of the PCR reads with MiXCR, one entry per CDR3 protein. The data contain about 32,000 distinct CDR3 sequences, 19% of them singletons. Sequenced material: naive CD8+ T cells from blood, with Jurkat cell RNA spiked in. As for subset: FACS-sorted CD8+CD4-CCR7+CD45RA+ naive T cells. The sequence was collected from a human donor in good health. Some libraries in this study had Jurkat cell RNA spiked in.

In DNA form, the CDR3 reads TGTGCCAGCAGCCACTCGGTGTCGGACACTGAAGCTTTCTTT. The encoded protein is CASSHSVSDTEAFF. The chain has TRBV16 and TRBJ1-1, with D unresolved. Germline CDR1 and CDR2: KGHSY and FQNENV. V was clipped by 3 bases and J by 3 bases, with 11 bases between them. The CDR3 sequence is 14 residues long.